This T cell receptor beta chain appears in the sequencing data of a study of molecular identifiers for immune sequencing clone quantification. This clonotype was recorded at least ten times. This CDR3 comprises 15 residues. Germline lookup yields CDR1 SQVTM and CDR2 ANQGSEA. V dropped 4 bases and J dropped 9; count of bases not matched to a gene: 12. TCRdb passed the PCR reads through MiXCR, listing each CDR3 protein once. Of about 510,000 distinct CDR3 sequences in the sample, around 23% are singletons; the top ten hold roughly 0.79%. This sequence originates from a human donor in good health. Some libraries in this study had Jurkat cell RNA spiked in. V usage is TRBV29-1 and J usage is TRBJ2-1; TRBD2 matches 10 bases. The sequenced material came from naive CD8+ T cells from blood, with Jurkat cell RNA spiked in. Subset defined: FACS-sorted CD8+CD4-CCR7+CD45RA+ naive T cells. CDR3 DNA sequence: TGCAGCGTTGTGTTTGGGACTAGCGTTAATGGTGAGCAGTTCTTC. It specifies CSVVFGTSVNGEQFF.